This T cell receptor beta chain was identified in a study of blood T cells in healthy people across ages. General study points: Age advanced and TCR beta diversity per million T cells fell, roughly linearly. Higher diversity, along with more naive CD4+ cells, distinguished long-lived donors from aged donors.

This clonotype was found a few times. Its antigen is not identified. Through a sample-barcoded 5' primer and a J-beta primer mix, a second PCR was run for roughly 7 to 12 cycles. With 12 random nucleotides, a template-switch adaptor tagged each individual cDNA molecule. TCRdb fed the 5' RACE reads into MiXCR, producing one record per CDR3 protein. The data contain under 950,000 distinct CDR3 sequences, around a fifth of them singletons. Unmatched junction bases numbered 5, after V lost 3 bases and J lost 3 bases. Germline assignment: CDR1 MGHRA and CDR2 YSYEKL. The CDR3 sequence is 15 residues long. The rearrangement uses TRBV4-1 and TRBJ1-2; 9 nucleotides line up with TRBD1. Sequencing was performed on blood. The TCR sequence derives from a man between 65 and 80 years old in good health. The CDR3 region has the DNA TGCGCCAGCAGCCAGGGGGACAGGGATCACTATGGCTACACCTTC. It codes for CASSQGDRDHYGYTF.